These T cell receptor beta chains were read from a single sample in a study of OX40 agonist ivuxolimab in advanced cancers. TCRdb's table, derived via immunoSEQ multiplex PCR, lists solely in-frame clones and lacks some. The data show around 57,000 clones, roughly 90% seen once. The sequencing here drew on CD4+ or CD8+ T cells sorted from blood, taken in a trial of the OX40 agonist ivuxolimab. The receptors were sampled from an adult with an advanced solid tumor such as melanoma, head and neck, liver or kidney cancer. Each CDR3 is given with its conserved first and last residue. Each record gives: V gene, clone size, CDR3 length, D gene, J gene, CDR3 protein, CDR3 DNA. The D gene is left open where the match is weak. Clone size is not always given. Where it is, it says once, few, many or a class for expanded clones.

TRBV7-7,.,13,.,TRBJ2-7,CASSTQQGSEQYF,TGTGCTAGCAGCACCCAACAGGGTAGCGAGCAGTACTTC
TRBV6-4,.,18,.,TRBJ2-7,CASSVPMARAAKYYEQYF,TGTGCCAGCAGTGTTCCAATGGCTAGGGCAGCAAAATACTACGAGCAGTACTTC
TRBV28,.,13,TRBD2,TRBJ2-7,CASSTSGKDEQYF,TGTGCCAGCAGTACTAGCGGGAAGGACGAGCAGTACTTC
TRBV15,.,14,.,TRBJ2-5,CATSRDRTQETQYF,TGTGCCACCAGCAGAGATCGCACCCAAGAGACCCAGTACTTC
TRBV5-5,.,16,TRBD2,TRBJ2-3,CASSLVTGLATDTQYF,TGTGCCAGCAGCTTGGTGACGGGACTAGCCACAGATACGCAGTATTTT
TRBV7-8,.,16,TRBD2,TRBJ2-1,CASSLLAGGPYNEQFF,TGTGCCAGCAGCTTGTTAGCGGGAGGGCCCTACAATGAGCAGTTCTTC
TRBV18,.,16,.,TRBJ1-2,CASSPGLAGANYGYTF,TGTGCCAGCTCACCAGGGTTGGCAGGGGCTAACTATGGCTACACCTTC
TRBV11-3,.,16,TRBD2,TRBJ2-3,CASSFGGRASTDTQYF,TGTGCCAGCAGCTTCGGCGGGAGAGCAAGCACAGATACGCAGTATTTT
TRBV9,.,14,.,TRBJ2-7,CASSPGPQGYEQYF,TGTGCCAGCAGCCCGGGGCCTCAGGGATACGAGCAGTACTTC
TRBV10-3,.,13,.,TRBJ1-4,CAIQGSSVEKLFF,TGTGCCATTCAGGGGTCTTCGGTCGAAAAACTGTTTTTT
TRBV5-4,once,13,.,TRBJ2-1,CASSLDSYNEQFF,TGTGCCAGCAGCTTGGACAGTTACAATGAGCAGTTCTTC
TRBV19,.,14,TRBD2,TRBJ2-3,CASASGRSPDTQYF,TGTGCCAGCGCTAGCGGGAGATCCCCAGATACGCAGTATTTT
TRBV7-9,.,16,.,TRBJ1-5,CASSLVRGSVNQPQHF,TGTGCCAGCAGCTTAGTTCGGGGTTCAGTCAATCAGCCCCAGCATTTT
TRBV5-1,.,14,TRBD2,TRBJ2-5,CASSLGGSGATQYF,TGCGCCAGCAGCTTGGGCGGGAGTGGGGCGACCCAGTACTTC
TRBV11-2,.,15,TRBD1,TRBJ2-5,CASTDRGQTMGTQYF,TGTGCCAGCACAGACAGGGGGCAAACGATGGGGACCCAGTACTTC
TRBV2,.,18,TRBD2,TRBJ2-7,CASSGWTWTSGEIYEQYF,TGTGCCAGCAGTGGGTGGACCTGGACTAGCGGGGAGATATACGAGCAGTACTTC
TRBV6-5,.,15,.,TRBJ2-7,CASSYAGLPGYEQYF,TGTGCCAGCAGTTACGCAGGGTTACCGGGATACGAGCAGTACTTC